This TCR beta chain was documented in a study of cytomegalovirus exposure and HLA in healthy donors (dated 2017 in TCRdb). Some background on the complete study: An earlier analysis of about 530 of the donors reported approximately 280 Gb of sequence data and 95 million to 120 million unique TCR beta sequences obtained from about 200 million T cells. Class I and class II HLA loci were covered by the typing at four-digit resolution. Among the roughly 410 genotyped donors, around 81% belonged to the genetic ancestry cluster associated with self-reported Caucasian donors. Donor age, sex, ethnicity and CMV serostatus were collected together with the repertoire data. On average, around 240,000 unique TCR beta nucleotide sequences were sequenced per donor among about 400 genotyped donors of the cohort, with roughly 18% of those sequences being non-productive. Typing coverage varied by locus: roughly 629-630 donors for A, B, C, DRB1 and DQB1; around 560 for DQA1; 606 for DPA1; 400 to 480 for DPB1. Four or five DR-DQ haplotypes were handled as single units for association and clustering because linkage in the cohort was strong. The study combined high-throughput TCR immunosequencing, statistical association of individual TCRs with disease status, and machine learning to predict cytomegalovirus infection status. Genome-wide SNP genotypes for about 55% of the roughly 670 donors were used in a later genetic analysis, which treated that subset as a discovery cohort. Using immunosequencing, the study profiled T cell repertoires from fewer than 850 subjects and related those repertoires to cytomegalovirus serostatus. All discovery cohort repertoires had been generated on a single sequencing platform. In an earlier analysis of about 590 of the donors, high-throughput TCR beta sequencing was used to judge whether each TCR beta V gene segment behaved as functional or pseudogenic. An early release that covered some 640 HLA-typed donors contained approximately 320 gigabases of sequencing data and roughly 84 million unique TCR sequences. The study aimed to test whether signatures of past pathogen exposure could be identified by cataloging public T cell receptors. In the later analysis, no new phenotypic data were used to find candidate immune exposures; instead, reliance was placed on TCR beta sequences and their occurrence across donors. In addition to the first cohort of roughly 670 subjects, a separate validation cohort of 120 different subjects was used. To study patterns of TCR occurrence, a later analysis re-analyzed previously published TCR beta repertoires from 700 or so donors and added high-resolution HLA genotyping.

About this clone: Its antigen is not yet known. No base-level quality is on record; no much larger clone is a single base apart.

The cohort was made up of hundreds of healthy bone marrow donors. At the time of sampling, every cohort member was nominally healthy, though immune exposures that went unrecorded were likely present. The donor tested CMV seronegative, placing the donor among the 350 to 400 seronegative members of the cohort. A peripheral blood sample was collected from each donor, and TCR beta sequencing was performed on peripheral blood mononuclear cells. Genomic DNA was extracted from the blood cell samples with the Qiagen DNeasy Blood Extraction Kit. Libraries were prepared through the immunoSEQ multiplex PCR assay. The multiplex PCR relied on a mix of 60 forward primers for TCR Vbeta segments and 13 reverse primers for TCR Jbeta segments. The CDR3 region of rearranged TCR beta genes was amplified from genomic DNA by a multiplex PCR assay. The amplified TCR beta libraries were sequenced on the Illumina HiSeq System as 87-base-pair reads. On the authors' methods: A later analysis counted tens of millions of unique TCR beta chains across the roughly 700 repertoires, and around 12 million of these chains were shared by at least two donors. A nearest-neighbor algorithm error-corrected the raw reads and collapsed the reads into unique sequences, merging closely related sequences to remove PCR and sequencing errors. CDR3 sequences were aligned to IMGT reference sequences to assign V, D and J gene segments. For a sequence to be retained, at least a six-nucleotide match to both a V gene segment and a J gene segment was required. Rearrangements were classified as productive when the CDR3 lacked stop codons and remained in frame with V and J, and all other rearrangements were classified as non-productive. CDR3 was defined according to IMGT convention as the region running from the second conserved V-encoded cysteine to the conserved J-encoded phenylalanine. Sequences without an unambiguous match to a single V gene segment were excluded from the earlier analysis of several hundred of the donors. In an earlier analysis of approximately 500 of the donors, a V segment was called functional when productive rearrangements were above 56.7%, and segregating when the standard deviation between donors exceeded 5%. A statistical classification framework was built to diagnose cytomegalovirus status from the catalog of TCR beta chain sequences. In a later analysis, TCR nucleotide sequences were compared against IMGT/GENE-DB human TR gene sequences so that V and J genes could be assigned. The TCRdist pipeline was used in a later analysis to assign CDR3 sequences and most-parsimonious VDJ recombination scenarios. In a later analysis, each TCR beta chain was defined by its CDR3 amino acid sequence together with its V-gene family, and reads lacking a unique V-gene family were excluded. As a way to deal with suspected cross-contamination and a sequencing artifact, a later analysis dropped hundreds of nucleotide sequences that were highly shared and had low generation probability. In a later analysis, a clonal expansion index was calculated for each public chain from normalized within-repertoire ranks of inferred template counts. In a later analysis, generation probabilities were computed with a VDJ recombination model fitted to out-of-frame rearrangements, and the resulting probabilities were checked against IGoR. In a later analysis, hypergeometric tests were used to score TCR-TCR, TCR-HLA and TCR-CMV co-occurrence, with a repertoire-size bias correction applied to TCR pairs. In a later analysis, false discovery rates were estimated by permuting HLA or CMV assignments 20 times. In a later analysis, co-occurring TCRs were grouped using DBSCAN, and TCRdist sequence similarity was added for clustering within HLA-allele-positive subsets. For co-occurrence clustering, repertoires with fewer than 30,000 or more than 120,000 public chains were excluded, along with roughly five repertoires with anomalous nucleotide sharing. The table was pulled from immuneACCESS by TCRdb, which kept in-frame rearrangements only. Such tables lose some clones; where checked, under half of the loss comes from unresolved V genes, and the rest has no known cause. D and trimming come from the DNA, and the V and J calls and clone size come from that table. This sample is represented by about 210,000 clones; around 87% of them were singletons. Of the sample, around 0.98% falls within the top ten clones.

Study-wide findings and limitations: The authors suggested that the approach could potentially be generalized to other disease states and immunological phenotypes. The sequencing pipeline was judged likely to have produced a cluster of highly shared sequence variants as a technical artifact. A further reported finding was that TCR beta sequences accurately predicted the HLA-A and HLA-B alleles for most subjects in the first cohort. In an earlier analysis of about 600 of the donors, most TCR beta V segments appeared in productive rearrangements about 87% or about 30% of the time, broadly matching IMGT annotations. A later genetic analysis reported fewer N-insertions in productive TCRs among donors in an Asian-associated ancestry cluster than the roughly 620-donor mean. In a later analysis, TCR association rates were found to vary across HLA loci, with the most associated TCRs seen for DRB1 alleles and the fewest for HLA-C alleles. Only TCR beta chains were sequenced in this cohort, and the absence of alpha or paired-chain data limited detectable features. A later analysis found that most CMV-associated TCR beta chains appeared HLA-restricted, with HLA associations seemingly driven largely by CMV exposure. The earlier analysis of some 540 of the donors excluded roughly 17 rarely observed V segments, including chromosome 9 orphons, because counts were too low. A few of the identified cytomegalovirus-associated TCR beta chains were confirmed in vitro to be specific for cytomegalovirus antigens. Because the 87-base-pair reads could not distinguish some IMGT-functional V segments, including TRBV6-2 and TRBV6-3, those segments were excluded. The only immune exposure information available for the cohort was CMV serostatus. Most TCR sequences were observed very rarely across donors, whereas some public TCRs were present in many individuals. Linkage disequilibrium might explain the correlated functional status among segregating V segments, but an unknown experimental factor could not be ruled out. Strong co-occurrence of HLA alleles, especially DR and DQ, made assigning TCR associations to individual alleles difficult. A total of about 180 TCR beta chains were listed by the study as associated with cytomegalovirus. The classifier was reported to diagnose cytomegalovirus status with high specificity and sensitivity in both the original and validation cohorts. According to a later analysis, parvovirus B19, influenza, CMV and Epstein-Barr virus appeared linked to several top co-occurrence clusters. Specific HLA alleles were associated with over 15,000 TCR beta sequences at a false discovery rate of 0.05 in a later analysis. The presence/absence analyses assumed that sequencing depth was roughly uniform across donors, and that assumption may not be true. In a later genetic analysis, a missense DCLRE1C variant was associated with V-gene and J-gene trimming of TCR beta chains, and the association was replicated in an independent cohort. In a later analysis, HLA-associated TCR beta chains showed more clonal expansion and lower generation probabilities than non-associated chains that were equally common. HLA typing was unavailable for some donors at each locus, so association tests used only the typed subset.

The trim is 6 bases for V and 3 bases for J, with a gap of 8 bases between the germline ends. The CDR3 spans 13 residues, from the cysteine through the phenylalanine. The read is trimmed to its CDR3 DNA, 39 bases read in frame from base 1. CDR1 and CDR2, per the germline V gene (reference sequence), are WNHNN and SYGVQD. The source of this sequence is a boy aged 2 to 10 in good health and CMV-seronegative. The chain employs TRBV10-1 and TRBJ1-4, with an unclear D gene assignment. Sequenced: PBMCs. The DNA sequence reads TGCGCCAGCAGCCCCGGTGCTAATGAAAAACTGTTTTTT. Its coded protein is CASSPGANEKLFF.